This T cell receptor beta chain was captured in a study of T cells in Graves' hyperthyroidism and ophthalmopathy. Study outcomes and limitations: Using 13 V-J features, a model discriminated ophthalmopathy from stable hyperthyroidism.

Enrolled ophthalmopathy patients presented with a Clinical Activity Score of at least 3, a NOSPECS grade of at least 4, and disease duration under 3 months. Diagnoses were made from clinical symptoms, serum measures (thyroxine and TRAb), thyroid ultrasound and orbital computed tomography. The authors obtained PBMCs from around 10 ml of fresh peripheral blood. As for this clonotype: Its antigen remains unidentified. This could be a read error, since a much larger clone is one nucleotide away.

RNA transcripts gave rise to amplified TCR beta CDR3 regions. The HTBI primer set served for first-round RT-PCR of the TCR CDR3. TCRdb ran MiXCR on the multiplex PCR reads and lists one entry per CDR3 protein. The sample yields almost 500,000 distinct CDR3 sequences, under 25% seen once. The CDR3 contains 11 residues. V was clipped by 3 bases and J by 12 bases, with 9 bases between them. The sequenced sample was blood. This rearrangement joins TRBV12-3 or TRBV12-4 to TRBJ2-1; D perhaps matches TRBD2 (5 bases). The receptor was isolated from a woman aged 70 to 79 with Graves' ophthalmopathy. CDR3: CASSLRDGQFF. The CDR3 bases are TGTGCCAGCAGTTTGAGGGATGGGCAGTTCTTC.